This TCR beta chain was captured by sequencing in a study of cytomegalovirus exposure and HLA in healthy donors. Germline-derived CDR1 and CDR2 are MDHEN and SYDVKM. The CDR3 has 14 residues. The V segment lost 4 bases and the J segment 4 bases; nucleotides outside the gene matches: 7. In regard to this clone: Its antigen is as yet unknown.

There were likely unrecorded immune exposures, though donors were nominally healthy when sampled. General study results and limits: Follow-up analysis seemed to connect common viral pathogens with several of the most significant clusters identified. The sole available immune exposure information was CMV serostatus.

PCR involved 60 Vbeta and 13 Jbeta primers. Profiling relied on immunoSEQ multiplex PCR, and the TCRdb table lists in-frame clones only, not all of them. This sample has just over 200,000 clones, with about 81% found just once. This sequence was found in a woman aged 40 to 55 in good health and CMV-seronegative. The specimen sequenced was PBMCs. This chain uses TRBV28 with TRBJ2-7; 7 nucleotides match TRBD1. CDR3 in amino acids: CASSSGQAGYEQYF. The CDR3 DNA reads as TGTGCCAGCAGTTCCGGACAGGCCGGTTACGAGCAGTACTTC.